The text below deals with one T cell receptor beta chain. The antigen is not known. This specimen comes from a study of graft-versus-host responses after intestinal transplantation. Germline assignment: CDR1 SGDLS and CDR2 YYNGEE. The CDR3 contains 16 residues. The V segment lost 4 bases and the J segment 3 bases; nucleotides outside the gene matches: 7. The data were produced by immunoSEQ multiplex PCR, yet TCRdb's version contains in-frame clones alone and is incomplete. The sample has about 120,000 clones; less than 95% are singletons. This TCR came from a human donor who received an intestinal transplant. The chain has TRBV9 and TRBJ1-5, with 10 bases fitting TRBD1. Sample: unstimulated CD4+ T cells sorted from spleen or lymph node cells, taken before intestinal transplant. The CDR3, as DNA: TGTGCCAGCAGCCCCGGACAGGGGGTAATCAATCAGCCCCAGCATTTT. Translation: CASSPGQGVINQPQHF.